These 8 T cell receptor beta chains were all obtained from the same sample, sequenced in a study of metastatic and nonmetastatic thyroid tumors. From the PCR reads, TCRdb re-called clones with MiXCR. The sample has 20,000 to 25,000 clones, less than 20% seen once. Among the patients, none had received any treatment before thyroid surgery. Sequencing was carried out using adjacent normal tissue. These receptors were taken from a male donor with papillary thyroid cancer or a benign thyroid nodule (not recorded which). Some clones in this sample may be carry-over from other donors' samples.

This clone is medium-sized (0.01 to 0.1%) within its sample. The CDR3 reads CASSRTSLYNEQFF. CDR3 DNA: TGTGCCAGCAGTCGGACGAGTTTGTACAATGAGCAGTTCTTC. V is TRBV12-3 or TRBV12-4 and J is TRBJ2-1; D is unresolved. The V gene lost 5 bases and the J gene lost 4 bases, with 12 bases spanning the gap. This CDR3 contains 14 residues.

In the case of this clone: The junction differs from germline at one of its ends, possibly a read error. The V gene is TRBV12-3 or TRBV12-4, the J gene TRBJ2-5, with TRBD2 matching 8 bases. CDR3 length: 14 residues. CDR3 protein: CSSSHGTSGETPFF. CDR3 in DNA: TGTTCCAGCAGTCACGGGACTAGTGGAGAGACCCCGTTCTTC.

At least ten counts were recorded for this clone. The V gene is TRBV7-9, the J gene TRBJ2-7, with TRBD1 identical over 9 bases. The CDR3 is 14 residues long. Germline V gene sequence: CDR1 SEHNR, CDR2 FQNEAQ (reference sequence). J gave up 3 bases and V 4 bases, and 4 bases lay outside the gene matches. The CDR3 here is CASSSGQGFYEQYV. In DNA, the CDR3 is TGTGCCAGCAGCTCGGGACAGGGTTTCTACGAGCAGTACGTC.

This clone was detected only a few times. This sequence joins TRBV20-1 and TRBJ2-7, with 10 bases fitting TRBD1. The CDR3 totals 12 residues. Germline CDR1 is DFQATT and CDR2 is SNEGSKA (reference sequence). This chain's CDR3 is CNSRRTGGEQYF. In nucleotides, the CDR3 is TGCAATTCTAGAAGGACAGGGGGCGAGCAGTACTTC.

By share, this clone ranks as medium-sized. The rearrangement uses TRBV12-3 or TRBV12-4 and TRBJ2-3; perhaps TRBD2 as D (7 bases). The CDR3 has 14 amino acids. V dropped 6 bases and J dropped 3 bases, with 13 bases sitting between them. The CDR3: CASRPGGPTDTQYF. The DNA of the CDR3 is TGTGCCAGCAGGCCGGGGGGCCCGACAGATACGCAGTATTTT.

This clone was counted a few times. V usage is TRBV20-1 and J usage is TRBJ1-2, with a possible D match to TRBD1 (6 bases). This CDR3 is built from 14 residues. The germline V and J ends were trimmed by 1 base and 7 bases, with 16 bases remaining between them. Germline lookup yields CDR1 DFQATT and CDR2 SNEGSKA (reference sequence). The chain's CDR3 is CSARAQGIGGGYTF. CDR3 nucleotide sequence: TGCAGTGCTAGAGCCCAGGGGATAGGGGGTGGCTACACCTTC.

The CDR3 bases are TGTGCCAGCATTTCCCAGGACAGGTTCACGGATACGCAGTATTTT. Residues: CASISQDRFTDTQYF. The chain combines TRBV12-3 or TRBV12-4 with TRBJ2-3, with 7 bases matching TRBD1. The CDR3 contains 15 residues. V dropped 7 bases and J dropped 6; count of bases not matched to a gene: 13.

Ten or more counts support this clone. The chain is built from TRBV4-1 and TRBJ2-4; TRBD1 might be the D (6 bases). Germline values: CDR1 MGHRA, CDR2 YSYEKL. The CDR3 consists of 17 residues. The V end was cut by 2 bases, the J end by 0 bases, with 14 bases between. The CDR3 loop reads CASSQPGQQVAKNIQYF. CDR3 nucleotides: TGCGCCAGCAGCCAACCTGGACAGCAAGTAGCCAAAAACATTCAGTACTTC.